The 17 T cell receptor beta chains below were found in one sample sequenced in a study of blood T cell repertoires in COVID-19. TCRdb's table, derived via immunoSEQ multiplex PCR, lists solely in-frame clones and lacks some. In the table there are 250,000 to 300,000 clones, 88% of which are singletons. The specimen was PBMCs or T cells enriched from blood (not recorded which). The receptors derive from a woman in her thirties who had recovered from COVID-19.

The rearrangement joins TRBV15 to TRBJ1-4, with D perhaps TRBD1 (6 bases). CDR1 is LNHNV and CDR2 is YYDKDF in the germline V gene (reference sequence). V lost 8 bases to trimming and J lost 7 bases, with 26 bases between them. The CDR3 spans 17 residues. The CDR3 reads CATANRATGRHLEKLFF. The CDR3 nucleotides read TGTGCCACCGCGAACCGAGCCACAGGGCGACATCTTGAAAAACTGTTTTTT.

V gene TRBV7-2 combines with J gene TRBJ2-1; TRBD2 aligns across 9 bases. V trimming: 0 bases; J trimming: 2 bases; junction bases outside the gene matches: 5. The CDR3 length is 17 residues. The germline gives CDR1 SGHTA, CDR2 FQGNSA. The CDR3 reads CASSLAKSSGAYNEQFF. The CDR3 bases are TGTGCCAGCAGCTTAGCCAAATCTAGCGGGGCCTACAATGAGCAGTTCTTC.

The CDR3 DNA follows: TGTGCCAGTAGTGAACAGGGGTATGGCTACACCTTC. Translating it yields CASSEQGYGYTF. This chain joins TRBV19 and TRBJ1-2; 7 bases fit TRBD1. The J segment lost 5 bases and the V segment lost 5 bases, leaving 2 bases of the junction unmatched. Per the germline V gene, CDR1 is LNHDA and CDR2 is SQIVND (reference sequence). The CDR3 is 12 amino acids.

This clone showed up just a few times. This chain connects TRBV27 to TRBJ1-6; D is ambiguous. V dropped 6 bases and J dropped 5 bases, with 17 bases sitting between them. The CDR3 sequence is 16 residues long. Germline CDR1 reads MNHEY; CDR2 reads SMNVEV (reference sequence). CDR3 protein: CASSPFRGTNNSPLHF. In DNA, the CDR3 is TGTGCCAGCAGCCCCTTCCGCGGAACGAATAATTCACCCCTCCACTTT.

The chain joins TRBV28 to TRBJ1-5; the D gene is possibly TRBD1 (5 bases). The CDR3 extends over 13 amino acids. Germline V gene data show CDR1 as MDHEN and CDR2 as SYDVKM. V was clipped by 6 bases and J by 9 bases, with 15 bases between them. This chain's CDR3 is CASSFRGSGPQHF. The CDR3 DNA reads TGTGCCAGCAGCTTTCGGGGGTCAGGGCCCCAGCATTTT.

This clone was detected only once. This rearrangement joins TRBV27 to TRBJ2-1; possibly TRBD1 for D (5 bases). Germline V lookup: CDR1 MNHEY, CDR2 SMNVEV (reference sequence). The CDR3 has 16 amino acids. Trimming took off 2 bases at V and 0 bases at J, with 11 bases between the two ends. CDR3 in amino acids: CASSLIARGSYNEQFF. As DNA, the CDR3 is TGTGCCAGCAGTTTAATAGCAAGGGGCTCCTACAATGAGCAGTTCTTC.

The chain combines TRBV5-4 with TRBJ2-7; TRBD1 matches at 8 bases. V lost 4 bases to trimming and J lost 6 bases; unmatched junction nucleotides: 6. Germline V lookup: CDR1 SGHNT, CDR2 YYREEE (reference sequence). The CDR3 length is 13 residues. The CDR3 coding sequence is TGTGCCAGCAGCCGGGACAGGATCCCCGAGCAGTACTTC. Encoded protein: CASSRDRIPEQYF.

The V gene is TRBV2, the J gene TRBJ2-1, with D possibly TRBD1 on 6 matching bases. Germline-derived CDR1 and CDR2 are SNHLY and FYNNEI. This CDR3 comprises 12 residues. Trimming removed 7 bases at V and 8 bases at J, with 12 bases between. CDR3 bases: TGTGCCAGCAAGGGCAGGGGAGATGAGCAGTTCTTC. It is translated as CASKGRGDEQFF.

The rearrangement links TRBV21-1 to TRBJ2-3; the table's D call TRBD1 went unverified against the DNA. TRBV21-1 is annotated as a pseudogene. This CDR3 has 11 residues. For the CDR3, the DNA is TGTGCCCGACGACAGCTAGATACGCAGTATTTT. It encodes CARRQLDTQYF.

CDR3 sequence: CASSRLGGAEQFF. In DNA, the CDR3 is TGTGCCAGCAGCAGGCTAGGGGGGGCTGAGCAGTTCTTC. The chain has TRBV11-1 and TRBJ2-1, with D perhaps matching TRBD2 (7 bases). The CDR3 consists of 13 residues. Germline CDR1 and CDR2: SGHAT and FQDESV (reference sequence). Trimming left V 5 bases short and J 9 bases short, with 14 bases between. Using reference TRBV11-1 and TRBJ2-1 for the parts outside the CDR3, the full variable domain is EAEVAQSPRYKITEKSQAVAFWCDPISGHATLYWYRQILGQGPELLVQFQDESVVDDSQLPKDRFSAERLKGVDSTLKIQPAELGDSAMYLCASSRLGGAEQFFGPGTRLTVL.

V gene TRBV6-5 combines with J gene TRBJ1-2; 7 bases line up with TRBD1. Germline V CDR1 and CDR2: MNHEY, SVGAGI. Trimming removed 6 bases from V and 8 bases from J; junction bases left unmatched: 12. The CDR3 contains 14 residues. CDR3 nucleotides: TGTGCCAGCAGACTGGGGGCCCCAGGGGGGGGCTACACCTTC. Its protein is CASRLGAPGGGYTF.

The rearrangement uses TRBV28 and TRBJ2-7; weak D call: TRBD2 (6 bases). V was trimmed by 4 bases and J by 3 bases, leaving 13 bases between them. Per the germline V gene, CDR1 is MDHEN and CDR2 is SYDVKM. This CDR3 spans 14 amino acids. CDR3 coding DNA: TGTGCCAGCAGTTGGACTATAAACCTCTACGAGCAGTACTTC. It codes for CASSWTINLYEQYF.

The V gene is TRBV5-4, the J gene TRBJ2-5, with TRBD2 identical over 7 bases. There are 17 residues in the CDR3. Germline loops: CDR1 SGHNT, CDR2 YYREEE (reference sequence). The V and J ends lost 4 bases and 5 bases, in that order; junction bases with no gene match: 17. CDR3: CASSPLTSTAGSETQYF. DNA of the CDR3: TGTGCCAGCAGCCCCCTGACTAGTACAGCGGGAAGTGAGACCCAGTACTTC.

The CDR3, as DNA: TGTGCCAGCAGCAACCGGGACAGGTTGAACACTGAAGCTTTCTTT. Translated, it gives CASSNRDRLNTEAFF. The V call is TRBV7-9, the J call TRBJ1-1; the match to TRBD1 covers 8 bases. Losses at the gene ends were 5 bases for V and 0 bases for J; bases not matched to a gene: 5. CDR1 SEHNR and CDR2 FQNEAQ come from the germline V gene (reference sequence). The CDR3 has 15 residues.

The chain employs TRBV6-6 and TRBJ2-5; D gene ambiguous. This CDR3 has 13 amino acids. The germline V gene encodes CDR1 MNHNY and CDR2 SVGAGI (reference sequence). Trimming took 5 bases from V and 4 from J, leaving 11 bases between them. The CDR3 DNA sequence: TGTGCCAGCAGTCAGCTGGCAGGAGAGACCCAGTACTTC. Its protein is CASSQLAGETQYF.

Only a few counts were recorded for this clone. This chain links TRBV5-5 with TRBJ1-4, with 10 bases identical to TRBD1. V was pared by 0 bases and J by 8 bases, with 7 bases of the junction left unmatched. This CDR3 has 16 residues. Germline loops: CDR1 SGHKS, CDR2 YYEKEE (reference sequence). In nucleotides, the CDR3 is TGTGCCAGCAGCTTGGGGGCCTGGGGACAGGGGGAAAAACTGTTTTTT. Its protein is CASSLGAWGQGEKLFF.

The CDR3 DNA follows: TGTGCCAGCAGCCTGGGGACAGGGGCTGGCACCGGGGAGCTGTTTTTT. Translated, it gives CASSLGTGAGTGELFF. V is TRBV5-5 and J is TRBJ2-2; 10 bases fit TRBD1. CDR3 length equals 16 residues. With 4 bases clipped from V and 4 bases from J, the junction kept 7 bases outside the gene matches. Germline V CDR1 and CDR2: SGHKS, YYEKEE (reference sequence).